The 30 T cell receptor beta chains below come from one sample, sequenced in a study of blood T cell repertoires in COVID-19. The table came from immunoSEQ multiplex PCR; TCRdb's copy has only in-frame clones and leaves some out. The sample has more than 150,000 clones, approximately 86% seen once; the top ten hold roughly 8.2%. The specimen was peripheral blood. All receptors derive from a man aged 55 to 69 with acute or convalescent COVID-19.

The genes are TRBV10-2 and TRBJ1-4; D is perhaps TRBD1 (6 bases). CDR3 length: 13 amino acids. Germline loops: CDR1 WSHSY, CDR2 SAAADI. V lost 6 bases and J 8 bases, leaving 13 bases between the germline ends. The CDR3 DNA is TGCGCCAGCAGACAGGGAACGGAGGAAAAACTGTTTTTT. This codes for CASRQGTEEKLFF.

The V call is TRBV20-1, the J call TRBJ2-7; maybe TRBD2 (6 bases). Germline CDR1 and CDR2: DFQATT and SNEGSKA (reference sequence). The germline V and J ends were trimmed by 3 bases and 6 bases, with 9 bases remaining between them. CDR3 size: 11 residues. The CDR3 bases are TGCAGTGCTAGGGAGGGGCCCGAGCAGTACTTC. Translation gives CSAREGPEQYF.

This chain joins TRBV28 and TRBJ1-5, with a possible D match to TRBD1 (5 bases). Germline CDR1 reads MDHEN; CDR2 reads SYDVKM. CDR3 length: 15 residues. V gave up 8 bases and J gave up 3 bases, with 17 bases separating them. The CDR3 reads CASRNGGGTNQPQHF. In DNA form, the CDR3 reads TGTGCCAGCCGGAATGGGGGGGGAACCAATCAGCCCCAGCATTTT.

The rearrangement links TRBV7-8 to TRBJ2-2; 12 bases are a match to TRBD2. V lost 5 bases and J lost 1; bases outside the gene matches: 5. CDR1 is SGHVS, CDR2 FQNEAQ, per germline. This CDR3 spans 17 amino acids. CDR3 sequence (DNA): TGTGCCAGCAGCCAATGGACTAGCGGGGTGAACACCGGGGAGCTGTTTTTT. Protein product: CASSQWTSGVNTGELFF.

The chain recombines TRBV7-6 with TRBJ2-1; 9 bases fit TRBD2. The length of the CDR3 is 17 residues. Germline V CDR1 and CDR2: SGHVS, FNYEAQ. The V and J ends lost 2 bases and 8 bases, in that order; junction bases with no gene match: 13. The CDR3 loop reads CASSLPPGTSSFDEQFF. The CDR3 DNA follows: TGTGCCAGCAGCTTACCCCCCGGGACTAGCAGCTTCGATGAGCAGTTCTTC.

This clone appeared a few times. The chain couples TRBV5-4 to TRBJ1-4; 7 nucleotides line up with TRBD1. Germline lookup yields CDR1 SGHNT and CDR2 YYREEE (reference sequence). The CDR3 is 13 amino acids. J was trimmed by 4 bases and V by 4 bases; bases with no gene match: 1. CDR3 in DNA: TGTGCCAGCAGCCGGGACAGTAATGAAAAACTGTTTTTT. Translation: CASSRDSNEKLFF.

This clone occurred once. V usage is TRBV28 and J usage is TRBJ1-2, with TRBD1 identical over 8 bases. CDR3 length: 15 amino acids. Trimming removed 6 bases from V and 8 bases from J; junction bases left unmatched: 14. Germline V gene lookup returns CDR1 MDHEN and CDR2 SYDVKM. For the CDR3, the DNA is TGTGCCAGCAGGGAATCCGGGACAGGCCGCGGGGGCTACACCTTC. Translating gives CASRESGTGRGGYTF.

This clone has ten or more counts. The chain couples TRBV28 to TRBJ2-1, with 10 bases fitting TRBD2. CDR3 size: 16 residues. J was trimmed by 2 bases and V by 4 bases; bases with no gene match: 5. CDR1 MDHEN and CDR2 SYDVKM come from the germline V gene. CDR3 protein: CASSSSAGGTYNEQFF. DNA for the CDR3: TGTGCCAGCAGTTCCTCAGCGGGGGGGACCTACAATGAGCAGTTCTTC. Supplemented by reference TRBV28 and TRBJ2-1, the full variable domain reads DVKVTQSSRYLVKRTGEKVFLECVQDMDHENMFWYRQDPGLGLRLIYFSYDVKMKEKGDIPEGYSVSREKKERFSLILESASTNQTSMYLCASSSSAGGTYNEQFFGPGTRLTVL.

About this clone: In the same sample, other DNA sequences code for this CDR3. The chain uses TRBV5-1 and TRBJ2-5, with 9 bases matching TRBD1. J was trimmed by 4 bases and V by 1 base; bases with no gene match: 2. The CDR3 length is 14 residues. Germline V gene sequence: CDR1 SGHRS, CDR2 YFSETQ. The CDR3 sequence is CASSLSDRGETQYF. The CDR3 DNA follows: TGCGCCAGCAGCTTGTCGGACAGGGGAGAGACCCAGTACTTC.

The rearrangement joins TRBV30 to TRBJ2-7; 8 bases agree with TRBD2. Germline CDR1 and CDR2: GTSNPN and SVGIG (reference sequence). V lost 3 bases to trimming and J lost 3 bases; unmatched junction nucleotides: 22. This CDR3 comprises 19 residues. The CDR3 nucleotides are TGTGCCTGGAGCCCGTGGTTGATGGGTGGGTCGGGACTAGGCTACGAGCAGTACTTC. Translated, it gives CAWSPWLMGGSGLGYEQYF. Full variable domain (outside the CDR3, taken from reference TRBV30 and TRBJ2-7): SQTIHQWPATLVQPVGSPLSLECTVEGTSNPNLYWYRQAAGRGLQLLFYSVGIGQISSEVPQNLSASRPQDRQFILSSKKLLLSDSGFYLCAWSPWLMGGSGLGYEQYFGPGTRLTVT.

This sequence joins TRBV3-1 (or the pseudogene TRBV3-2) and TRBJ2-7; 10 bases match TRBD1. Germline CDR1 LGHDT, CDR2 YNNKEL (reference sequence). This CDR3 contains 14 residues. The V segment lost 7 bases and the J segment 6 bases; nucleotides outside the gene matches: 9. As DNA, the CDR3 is TGTGCCAGCACCCGGGACAGGGGCAACTTCGAGCAGTACTTC. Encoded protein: CASTRDRGNFEQYF.

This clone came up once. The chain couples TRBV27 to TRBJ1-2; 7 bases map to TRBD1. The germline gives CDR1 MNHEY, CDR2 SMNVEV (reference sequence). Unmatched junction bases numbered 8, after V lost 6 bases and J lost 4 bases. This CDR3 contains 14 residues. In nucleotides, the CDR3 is TGTGCCAGCAGCTCCCTAGGGGGCACCTATGGCTACACCTTC. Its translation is CASSSLGGTYGYTF.

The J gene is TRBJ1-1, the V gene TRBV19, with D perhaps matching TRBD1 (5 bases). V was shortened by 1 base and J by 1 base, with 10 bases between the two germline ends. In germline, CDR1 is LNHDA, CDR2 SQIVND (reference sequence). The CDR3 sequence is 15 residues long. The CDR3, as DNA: TGTGCCAGTAGTATAGGGGAGGGGCCGAACACTGAAGCTTTCTTT. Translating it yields CASSIGEGPNTEAFF.

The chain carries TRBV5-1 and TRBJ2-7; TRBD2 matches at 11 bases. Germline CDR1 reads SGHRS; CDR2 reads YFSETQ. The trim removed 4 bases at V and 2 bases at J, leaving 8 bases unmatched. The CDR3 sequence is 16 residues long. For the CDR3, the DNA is TGCGCCAGCAGCCGCTCCGGGACTAGCGGAACCTACGAGCAGTACTTC. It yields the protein CASSRSGTSGTYEQYF.

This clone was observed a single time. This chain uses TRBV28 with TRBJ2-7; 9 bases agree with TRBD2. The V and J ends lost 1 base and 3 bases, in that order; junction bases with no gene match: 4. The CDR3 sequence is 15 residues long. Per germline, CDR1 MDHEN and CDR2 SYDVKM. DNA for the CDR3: TGTGCCAGCAGTTTATTACTAGCGGGCCTCTACGAGCAGTACTTC. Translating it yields CASSLLLAGLYEQYF.

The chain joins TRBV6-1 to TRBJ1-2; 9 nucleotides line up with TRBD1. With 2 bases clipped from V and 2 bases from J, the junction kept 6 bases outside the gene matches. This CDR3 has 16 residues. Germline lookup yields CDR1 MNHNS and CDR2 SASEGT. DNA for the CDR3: TGTGCCAGCAGTGAATCCCCCACAGGGGGCAACTATGGCTACACCTTC. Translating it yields CASSESPTGGNYGYTF.

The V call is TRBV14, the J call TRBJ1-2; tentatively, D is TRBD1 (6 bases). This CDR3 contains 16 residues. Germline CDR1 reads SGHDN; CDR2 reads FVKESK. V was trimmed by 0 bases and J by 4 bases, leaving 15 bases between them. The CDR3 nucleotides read TGTGCCAGCAGCCAAGATGACGGCGGGGGGGCCTATGGCTACACCTTC. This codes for CASSQDDGGGAYGYTF.

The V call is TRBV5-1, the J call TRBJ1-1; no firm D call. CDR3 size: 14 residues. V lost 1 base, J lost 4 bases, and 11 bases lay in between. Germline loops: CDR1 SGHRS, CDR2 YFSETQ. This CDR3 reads CASSLSTGGTEAFF. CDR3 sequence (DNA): TGCGCCAGCAGCTTGTCGACCGGCGGCACTGAAGCTTTCTTT.

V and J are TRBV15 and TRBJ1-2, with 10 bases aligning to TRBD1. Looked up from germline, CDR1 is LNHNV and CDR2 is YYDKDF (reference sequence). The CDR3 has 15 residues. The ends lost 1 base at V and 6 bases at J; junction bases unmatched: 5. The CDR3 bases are TGTGCCACCAGCAGAGTCCGACAGGGGGCGCATGGCTACACCTTC. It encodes CATSRVRQGAHGYTF.

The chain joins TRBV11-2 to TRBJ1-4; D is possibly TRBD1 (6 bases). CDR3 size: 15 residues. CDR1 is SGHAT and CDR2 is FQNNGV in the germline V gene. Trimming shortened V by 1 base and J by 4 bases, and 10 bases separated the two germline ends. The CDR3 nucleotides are TGTGCCAGCAGCTTAGGAGGGGGATTTAATGAAAAACTGTTTTTT. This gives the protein CASSLGGGFNEKLFF.

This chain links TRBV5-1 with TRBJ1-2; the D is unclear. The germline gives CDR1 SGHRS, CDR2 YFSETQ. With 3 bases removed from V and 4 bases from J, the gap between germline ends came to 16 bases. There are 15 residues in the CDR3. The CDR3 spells CASSSSRGNPYGYTF. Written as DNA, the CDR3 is TGCGCCAGCAGCTCCAGCCGAGGGAATCCCTATGGCTACACCTTC.

The CDR3 is CAWSLGQGVQPQHF. The CDR3 DNA reads TGTGCCTGGAGCCTCGGGCAGGGGGTTCAGCCCCAGCATTTT. V gene TRBV30 combines with J gene TRBJ1-5, with 7 nucleotides matching TRBD1. With 3 bases clipped from V and 6 bases from J, the junction kept 8 bases outside the gene matches. The CDR3 extends over 14 amino acids. Germline lookup yields CDR1 GTSNPN and CDR2 SVGIG (reference sequence).

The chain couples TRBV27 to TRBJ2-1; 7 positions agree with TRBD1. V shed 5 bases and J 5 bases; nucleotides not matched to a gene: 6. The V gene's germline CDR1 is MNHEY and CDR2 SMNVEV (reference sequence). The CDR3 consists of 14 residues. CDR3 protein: CASSRQGSHNEQFF. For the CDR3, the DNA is TGTGCCAGCAGTAGACAGGGTTCCCACAATGAGCAGTTCTTC.

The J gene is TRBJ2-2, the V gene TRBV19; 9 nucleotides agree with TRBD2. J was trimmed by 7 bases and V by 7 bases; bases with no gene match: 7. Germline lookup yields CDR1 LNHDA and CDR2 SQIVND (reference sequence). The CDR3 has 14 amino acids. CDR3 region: CASKKTSGDGELFF. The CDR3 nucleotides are TGTGCCAGTAAGAAGACTAGCGGTGACGGGGAGCTGTTTTTT.

CDR3: CAWNRGSSYNEQFF. CDR3 sequence (DNA): TGTGCCTGGAATCGAGGGAGCTCCTACAATGAGCAGTTCTTC. The rearrangement links TRBV30 to TRBJ2-1; weak D call: TRBD2 (5 bases). The CDR3 is made up of 14 amino acids. Germline CDR1 reads GTSNPN; CDR2 reads SVGIG (reference sequence). V lost 4 bases and J 0 bases, leaving 10 bases between the germline ends. Full variable domain (outside the CDR3, taken from reference TRBV30 and TRBJ2-1): SQTIHQWPATLVQPVGSPLSLECTVEGTSNPNLYWYRQAAGRGLQLLFYSVGIGQISSEVPQNLSASRPQDRQFILSSKKLLLSDSGFYLCAWNRGSSYNEQFFGPGTRLTVL.

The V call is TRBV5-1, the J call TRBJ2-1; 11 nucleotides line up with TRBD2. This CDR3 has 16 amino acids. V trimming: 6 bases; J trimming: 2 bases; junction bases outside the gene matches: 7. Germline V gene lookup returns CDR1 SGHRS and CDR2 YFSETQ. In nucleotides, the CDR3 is TGCGCCAGCAATCCCTTAGCGGGAGGGACCTACAATGAGCAGTTCTTC. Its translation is CASNPLAGGTYNEQFF.

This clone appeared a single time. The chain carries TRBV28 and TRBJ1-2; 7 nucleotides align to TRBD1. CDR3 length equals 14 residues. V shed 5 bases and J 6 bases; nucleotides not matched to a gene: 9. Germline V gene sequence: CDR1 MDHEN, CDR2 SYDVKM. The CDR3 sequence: CASSPGQALDGYTF. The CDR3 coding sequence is TGTGCCAGCAGTCCAGGACAGGCCCTAGATGGCTACACCTTC.

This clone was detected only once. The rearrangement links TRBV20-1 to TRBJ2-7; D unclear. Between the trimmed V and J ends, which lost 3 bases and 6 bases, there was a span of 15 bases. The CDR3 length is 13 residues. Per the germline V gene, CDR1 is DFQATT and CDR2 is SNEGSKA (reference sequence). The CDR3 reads CSASTSLVSEQYF. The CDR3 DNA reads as TGCAGTGCTAGTACGTCTCTAGTATCCGAGCAGTACTTC.

CDR3 DNA sequence: TGTGCCAGTAGCAGACTAGCGGGAGGGCCGGGGACCAAAAACATTCAGTACTTC. Its protein product is CASSRLAGGPGTKNIQYF. This rearrangement joins TRBV19 to TRBJ2-4, with 14 positions matching TRBD2. Germline values: CDR1 LNHDA, CDR2 SQIVND (reference sequence). The CDR3 is 18 amino acids. J was trimmed by 2 bases and V by 6 bases; bases with no gene match: 9.

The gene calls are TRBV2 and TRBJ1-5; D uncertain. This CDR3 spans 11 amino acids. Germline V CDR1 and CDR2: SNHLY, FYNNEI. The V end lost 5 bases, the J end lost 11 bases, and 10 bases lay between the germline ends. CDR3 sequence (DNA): TGTGCCAGCAGTTCAACCGGGACCCAGCATTTT. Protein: CASSSTGTQHF.